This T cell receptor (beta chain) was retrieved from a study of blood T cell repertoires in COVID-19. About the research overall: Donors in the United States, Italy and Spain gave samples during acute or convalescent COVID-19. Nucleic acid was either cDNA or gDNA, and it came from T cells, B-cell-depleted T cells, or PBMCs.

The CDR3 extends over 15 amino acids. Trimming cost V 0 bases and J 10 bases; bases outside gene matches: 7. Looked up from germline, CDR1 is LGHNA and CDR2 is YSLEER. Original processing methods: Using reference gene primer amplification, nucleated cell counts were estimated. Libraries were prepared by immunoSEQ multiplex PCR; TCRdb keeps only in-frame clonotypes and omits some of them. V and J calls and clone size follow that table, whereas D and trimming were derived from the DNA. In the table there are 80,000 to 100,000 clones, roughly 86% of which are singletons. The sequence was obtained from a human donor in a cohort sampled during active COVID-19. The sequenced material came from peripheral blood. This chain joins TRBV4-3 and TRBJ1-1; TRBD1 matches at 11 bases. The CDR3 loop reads CASSQDPGQGVVAFF. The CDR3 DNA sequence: TGCGCCAGCAGCCAAGACCCGGGACAGGGGGTTGTAGCTTTCTTT.